This TCR beta chain was found in a study of spatial heterogeneity in lung cancer. Study as a whole: Donation came from over 60 patients with untreated early-stage non-small cell lung cancer. After resection, follow-up PBMC samples were sequenced when available, at a median of approximately 25 months later.

The time point: blood at routine non-recurrence follow-up after resection. Extraction of whole RNA from tumor, nontumor lung or frozen PBMC preceded unsorted sequencing. MiXCR, run by TCRdb on the 5' RACE reads, gives a single entry per CDR3 protein. The sample contains some 41,000 distinct CDR3 sequences, under 12% of which appear only once. This CDR3 has 12 residues. The V gene lost 0 bases and the J gene lost 6 bases, with 6 bases spanning the gap. Per the germline V gene, CDR1 is LGHDT and CDR2 is YNNKEL (reference sequence). J is TRBJ2-7 and V is TRBV3-1, with no clear D. The origin of this receptor is a female donor with early-stage non-small cell lung cancer. Specimen: PBMCs, collected at follow-up. CDR3 loop: CASSQDMPEQYF. The CDR3 region has the DNA TGTGCCAGCAGCCAAGATATGCCCGAGCAGTACTTC.